This T cell receptor beta chain came from a study of shared clonotypes between healthy human individuals (dated by TCRdb to 2020 to 2022). For the wider study: The cohort comprised a couple of women and a few men aged 18 to 49 years. For each donor, CD4 naive and CD4 memory were each run on three plates, CD8 naive on two plates, and CD8 memory on one plate. Per donor, leukapheresis produced somewhere between about 0.94 and 9.5 billion PBMCs. To increase sequencing depth and limit assay-specific biases, different laboratories used diverse techniques to prepare libraries and sequence TCR repertoires. Blood TCR repertoires of 5 or 6 healthy adults were deeply sequenced to estimate repertoire size and the extent of clonotype sharing between individuals. The research as a whole found: Clonotypes shared by all four sorted-subset donors showed higher generation probabilities than non-shared clonotypes. Because the study included a small number of donors, the genetic and exposure-history diversity represented was limited. Estimated clonotype richness was generally larger for naive than for memory subsets. Rarefaction of sorted-subset datasets indicated incomplete sequencing despite the large sequencing depth. Across a few donors, approximately 5% of naive CD4, around 3.3% of naive CD8, about 2% of memory CD4, and about 0.4% of memory CD8 clonotypes were shared. Pairwise subsampling indicated that sequencing depth was expected to affect the degree of clonotype sharing among donors. Only blood was sampled, and tissue TCR repertoires likely differ from those in blood.

For the CD8 naive samples, CD45RO-negative cells were positively selected for CCR7, yielding a CD45RA+CCR7+ population from which TemRA cells were excluded. Healthy HIV-negative adults with no recently reported acute infections or vaccinations were included as donors. Every donor was a Caucasian adult living in Nashville, Tennessee, USA. Blood was collected by leukapheresis, and PBMCs were isolated by Ficoll-Histopaque density gradient centrifugation and then cryopreserved in liquid nitrogen vapor phase. Analytical flow cytometry was used to check the purity and quantity of every magnetically sorted T cell population. Each sorted fraction had its genomic DNA isolated and then quantified by UV absorbance on a Nanodrop 2000c. Between the V and J ends, shortened by 3 bases and 5 bases respectively, the junction contains 7 bases. Looking up the germline V gene (reference sequence) yields CDR1 PRHDT and CDR2 FYEKMQ. The CDR3 covers 12 residues, taking in both the cysteine and the phenylalanine. CDR3 DNA is the only sequence kept; it has 36 bases, read in frame from the first base.

As for this clone: Its antigen has not been determined. No much larger clone exists at a distance of one base, and base qualities are not known.

Using the deep immunoSEQ assay, TCR CDR3 regions were amplified from genomic DNA by multiplex PCR. Extracted genomic DNA from each cell subset was spread evenly across all wells of several immunoSEQ 96-well plates, with each plate serving as a replicate. For sorted subsets, about 200 ng genomic DNA, equal to tens of thousands of T cell genomes, was loaded into each replicate PCR. Purified libraries were quantified with a Qubit 3.0 fluorometer, sized on a Bioanalyzer 2100, and re-quantified with the KAPA Library Quantification kit. Every immunoSEQ 96-well plate was sequenced on a separate single-read 150-cycle Illumina NextSeq 550 flow cell. As for the original processing: Because only junctional sequences without quality scores were contained in the immunoSEQ output, filtering matching that applied to full-length reads could not be performed. To assign V/J genes and CDR3, sequences were annotated using PyIR, a Python wrapper for IgBLAST v1.9, with IMGT germline references. Reads were filtered out if the reads had weak V/J assignments (E-value above 1e-6), no CDR3, stop codons, out-of-frame junctions, or ambiguous translated residues. V3J clonotypes were defined by identical inferred V gene, J gene, and CDR3 amino acid sequence. To compute the percentage overlap between repertoires, the number of shared unique clonotypes was divided by the size of the smaller repertoire. Repertoire richness was assessed with RTK rarefaction, the Chao1 estimator, and Recon v2.1 estimates of unobserved clonotypes. For all TCRbeta clonotypes obtained by the gDNA method from a few donors, generation probabilities were computed with OLGA. In TCRdb, the immuneACCESS table is reduced to in-frame sequences with V and J assigned. These tables do not hold every clone; where another copy was compared, an unresolved V gene accounts for under half, and the others remain unexplained. V and J calls and clone size are as listed in that table; D and trimming were resolved from the DNA. The sample includes more than 550,000 clones, with 90% to 95% observed a single time. The top ten clones comprise 20% to 25% of the sample.

The sequence was obtained from a man under 40 in good health. The specimen was naive CD8+ T cells sorted from blood. The sample's cell subset or site label is to be understood as: CD45RA+CCR7+. The rearrangement combines TRBV13 with TRBJ1-2; there is no confident call for the D gene. At the DNA level, the sequence is TGTGCCAGCAGCTTGAGGGAATATGGCTACACCTTC. The encoded protein is CASSLREYGYTF.